Following are 29 T cell receptor beta chains from one sample sequenced in a study of regulatory and conventional T cells in RAG deficiency. Method: immunoSEQ multiplex PCR; TCRdb's copy keeps in-frame clones and lacks some. The sample contains more than 20,000 clones, approximately 93% of which appear only once. The sorted conventional CD4+ T cells were CD25-low and CD127-high, with genomic DNA sequenced. These records were also assigned to another study, of regulatory T cells. From that second work: Primers: 52 TRBV forward and 13 TRBJ reverse.

The specimen was CD4+ T cells sorted from blood. The receptor source for this set is a human donor in good health.

The rearrangement uses TRBV12-5 and TRBJ2-5, with D uncertain. Germline V lookup: CDR1 LGHNT, CDR2 FRNRAP. This CDR3 contains 12 residues. Trimming took off 7 bases at V and 5 bases at J, with 11 bases between the two ends. CDR3 region: CASAPLWETQYF. DNA for the CDR3: TGTGCTAGTGCCCCACTGTGGGAGACCCAGTACTTC.

The table lists this clone with a count of one. The V and J genes are TRBV9 and TRBJ1-1; D gene unclear. V shed 0 bases and J shed 1 base, with 7 bases lying between them. The CDR3 runs to 14 residues. Germline-derived CDR1 and CDR2 are SGDLS and YYNGEE. The CDR3 protein is CASSVGSGNTEAFF. CDR3 sequence (DNA): TGTGCCAGCAGCGTAGGGTCCGGGAACACTGAAGCTTTCTTT.

The chain employs TRBV6-5 and TRBJ1-1; D remains ambiguous. V lost 2 bases and J lost 0, with 7 bases in between. Germline CDR1 is MNHEY and CDR2 is SVGAGI. The CDR3 length is 14 residues. The CDR3 DNA is TGTGCCAGCAGTTACGCAGAGATGAACACTGAAGCTTTCTTT. It is translated as CASSYAEMNTEAFF.

The chain recombines TRBV19 with TRBJ2-3; TRBD2 aligns across 9 bases. There are 15 residues in the CDR3. CDR1 is LNHDA, CDR2 SQIVND, per germline (reference sequence). The V gene end was trimmed by 3 bases and the J gene end by 2 bases; junction bases not matched to a gene: 3. The CDR3 region is CASSMLAGFTDTQYF. In DNA form, the CDR3 reads TGTGCCAGTAGTATGCTAGCGGGGTTCACAGATACGCAGTATTTT.

CDR3 nucleotides: TGTGCCTGGGGACACCTACTGAACACTGAAGCTTTCTTT. This gives the protein CAWGHLLNTEAFF. The chain links TRBV30 to TRBJ1-1; maybe TRBD1 (5 bases). Deletions cut 5 bases from V and 0 bases from J, with 10 bases between. Germline V gene lookup returns CDR1 GTSNPN and CDR2 SVGIG (reference sequence). This CDR3 has 13 amino acids.

The chain has TRBV5-8 and TRBJ1-5; D not resolved. The V end lost 0 bases, the J end lost 1 base, and 11 bases lay between the germline ends. From germline, CDR1 is SGHTS and CDR2 YDEGEE. This CDR3 region has 16 residues. CDR3 in DNA: TGTGCCAGCAGCTTGGGGGGTAGAGGAAGCAATCAGCCCCAGCATTTT. Translation gives CASSLGGRGSNQPQHF.

The chain is built from TRBV6-6 and TRBJ2-7; 7 nucleotides line up with TRBD1. The V and J ends lost 4 bases and 4 bases, in that order; junction bases with no gene match: 7. Germline assignment: CDR1 MNHNY and CDR2 SVGAGI (reference sequence). The CDR3 covers 14 residues. The CDR3 DNA sequence: TGTGCCAGCAGTTCCCCGGGACAGCAATACGAGCAGTACTTC. It specifies CASSSPGQQYEQYF.

V gene TRBV9 combines with J gene TRBJ1-1, with 9 positions matching TRBD1. Germline CDR1 is SGDLS and CDR2 is YYNGEE. V lost 4 bases, J lost 7 bases, and 8 bases stayed unmatched. The CDR3 totals 14 residues. CDR3 residues: CASSRRGQGDEAFF. CDR3 DNA sequence: TGTGCCAGCAGCAGACGGGGACAGGGCGATGAAGCTTTCTTT. The whole variable domain, filled in from reference TRBV9 and TRBJ1-1, reads DSGVTQTPKHLITATGQRVTLRCSPRSGDLSVYWYQQSLDQGLQFLIQYYNGEERAKGNILERFSAQQFPDLHSELNLSSLELGDSALYFCASSRRGQGDEAFFGQGTRLTVV.

The chain carries TRBV6-5 and TRBJ2-7; 8 bases fit TRBD1. Germline trimming cut 5 bases from V and 5 bases from J; bases unmatched to any gene: 5. The CDR3 contains 13 residues. Germline V gives CDR1 MNHEY, CDR2 SVGAGI. In DNA form, the CDR3 reads TGTGCCAGCAGTACGGACAGGGTAAACGAGCAGTACTTC. It codes for CASSTDRVNEQYF.

This chain links TRBV5-6 with TRBJ2-1; TRBD2 aligns across 14 bases. V gave up 3 bases and J gave up 9 bases; unmatched junction bases: 8. Looked up from germline, CDR1 is SGHDT and CDR2 is YYEEEE. The length of the CDR3 is 16 residues. CDR3 sequence reads: CASSWGTSGGHSEQFF. CDR3 sequence (DNA): TGTGCCAGCAGCTGGGGGACTAGCGGGGGCCATTCTGAGCAGTTCTTC.

CDR3 protein: CASSFILGETQYF. The CDR3 DNA is TGCGCCAGCAGCTTTATCCTCGGGGAGACCCAGTACTTC. The chain recombines TRBV5-1 with TRBJ2-5; D unclear. Germline CDR1 SGHRS, CDR2 YFSETQ. Trimming pared 2 bases from V and 5 bases from J, leaving 10 bases between. CDR3 length: 13 residues.

This clone has only one observation. The chain employs TRBV6-1 and TRBJ1-5; 10 nucleotides match TRBD1. The CDR3 contains 14 residues. J gave up 5 bases and V 4 bases, and 2 bases lay outside the gene matches. The V gene's germline CDR1 is MNHNS and CDR2 SASEGT. The CDR3 nucleotides read TGTGCCAGCAGTGTGACAGGGGGCCATCAGCCCCAGCATTTT. Translation gives CASSVTGGHQPQHF.

The rearrangement uses TRBV6-1 and TRBJ2-7, with D possibly called TRBD1 or TRBD2 (5 bases each). Germline lookup yields CDR1 MNHNS and CDR2 SASEGT. The ends were cut back, 3 bases at V and 0 bases at J, with 9 bases in the middle. This CDR3 is 14 amino acids long. The CDR3 coding sequence is TGTGCCAGCAGTGAGGGGACGCACTCCTACGAGCAGTACTTC. Translated: CASSEGTHSYEQYF.

This clone appeared once. The chain carries TRBV11-2 and TRBJ2-5; weak D call: TRBD2 (6 bases). There are 14 residues in the CDR3. Germline V gene sequence: CDR1 SGHAT, CDR2 FQNNGV. V shed 5 bases and J shed 7 bases, with 17 bases lying between them. CDR3: CASSPIREVGTQYF. CDR3 in DNA: TGTGCCAGCAGCCCCATAAGGGAGGTGGGGACCCAGTACTTC.

V and J are TRBV11-2 and TRBJ1-4; D possibly corresponds to TRBD1 (5 bases). The length of the CDR3 is 14 residues. The V end lost 4 bases, the J end lost 4 bases, and 10 bases lay between the germline ends. Germline V lookup: CDR1 SGHAT, CDR2 FQNNGV. CDR3 amino acids: CASSWGGSNEKLFF. For the CDR3, the DNA is TGTGCCAGCAGCTGGGGGGGGAGTAATGAAAAACTGTTTTTT.

In this sample, this clone turned up once. The rearrangement joins TRBV7-3 to TRBJ2-3, with TRBD2 matching 8 bases. The CDR3 sequence is 15 residues long. With V trimmed by 5 bases and J by 4 bases, 8 bases remained unmatched. Germline V gene data show CDR1 as SGHTA and CDR2 as FQGTGA. CDR3 bases: TGTGCCAGCAGCATATCCGGGGGGGACTCAGATACGCAGTATTTT. This codes for CASSISGGDSDTQYF.

The chain carries TRBV27 and TRBJ2-2; a weak D match, TRBD2 (6 bases). Deletions cut 0 bases from V and 3 bases from J, with 8 bases between. The CDR3 covers 15 residues. Germline CDR1 MNHEY, CDR2 SMNVEV (reference sequence). For the CDR3, the DNA is TGTGCCAGCAGTTTATCTGGGACTTACACCGGGGAGCTGTTTTTT. Translated: CASSLSGTYTGELFF.

The chain couples TRBV2 to TRBJ1-1; the D gene is possibly TRBD1 (5 bases). Trimming pared 4 bases from V and 0 bases from J, leaving 9 bases between. This CDR3 is 14 amino acids long. Germline CDR1 and CDR2: SNHLY and FYNNEI. As DNA, the CDR3 is TGTGCCAGCAGTGGATACAGGCTGAACACTGAAGCTTTCTTT. Its translation is CASSGYRLNTEAFF.

In nucleotides, the CDR3 is TGTGCCAGCAGCCCAACCGGGACAGATACTGAAGCTTTCTTT. Its translation: CASSPTGTDTEAFF. The chain combines TRBV7-9 with TRBJ1-1; 7 bases align to TRBD1. V gave up 5 bases and J gave up 5 bases; unmatched junction bases: 8. There are 14 residues in the CDR3. CDR1 and CDR2 (germline): SEHNR, FQNEAQ (reference sequence). The full variable domain, completed using reference TRBV7-9 and TRBJ1-1, is DTGVSQNPRHKITKRGQNVTFRCDPISEHNRLYWYRQTLGQGPEFLTYFQNEAQLEKSRLLSDRFSAERPKGSFSTLEIQRTEQGDSAMYLCASSPTGTDTEAFFGQGTRLTVV.

The chain carries TRBV5-1 and TRBJ1-3; D is uncertain. The ends were cut back, 0 bases at V and 0 bases at J, with 10 bases in the middle. The CDR3 covers 16 residues. Germline V gives CDR1 SGHRS, CDR2 YFSETQ. CDR3 region: CASSLAGSISGNTIYF. CDR3 coding DNA: TGCGCCAGCAGCTTGGCCGGCAGCATCTCTGGAAACACCATATATTTT.

The gene calls are TRBV11-2 and TRBJ2-5; D is undetermined. Germline values: CDR1 SGHAT, CDR2 FQNNGV. The CDR3 sequence is 16 residues long. Trimming pared 5 bases from V and 0 bases from J, leaving 16 bases between. The DNA of the CDR3 is TGTGCCAGCAGCCTAATAGGTCAACAGAACCAAGAGACCCAGTACTTC. Protein product: CASSLIGQQNQETQYF.

The chain has TRBV9 and TRBJ1-5; perhaps TRBD1 as D (6 bases). There are 15 residues in the CDR3. Per the germline V gene, CDR1 is SGDLS and CDR2 is YYNGEE. V was shortened by 4 bases and J by 2 bases, with 13 bases between the two germline ends. The CDR3 loop reads CASSLTGTGNQPQHF. The CDR3 DNA follows: TGTGCCAGCAGCCTAACAGGGACGGGCAATCAGCCCCAGCATTTT.

The CDR3 region is CASSLPAVRNYGYTF. The CDR3 DNA is TGTGCCAGCAGCTTACCGGCGGTTCGCAACTATGGCTACACCTTC. The V call is TRBV7-8, the J call TRBJ1-2; D not resolved. From germline, CDR1 is SGHVS and CDR2 FQNEAQ. The CDR3 consists of 15 residues. V was cut by 2 bases and J by 2 bases, with 12 bases left in between.

The V gene is TRBV5-5, the J gene TRBJ2-1; 8 bases fit TRBD2. The trim removed 3 bases at V and 0 bases at J, leaving 2 bases unmatched. The CDR3 is 15 residues long. Germline loops: CDR1 SGHKS, CDR2 YYEKEE (reference sequence). As DNA, the CDR3 is TGTGCCAGCAGCTCGGGGGGGAGCTCCTACAATGAGCAGTTCTTC. Translation gives CASSSGGSSYNEQFF.

In this sample, this clone turned up a few times. This sample includes further DNA sequences coding for the same CDR3. This chain links TRBV7-9 with TRBJ2-2; D is unresolved. This CDR3 region has 15 residues. Germline lookup yields CDR1 SEHNR and CDR2 FQNEAQ (reference sequence). The V end lost 1 base, the J end lost 3 bases, and 9 bases lay between the germline ends. This CDR3 is CASSLVSGYTGELFF. CDR3 bases: TGTGCCAGCAGCTTAGTCAGTGGTTACACCGGGGAGCTGTTTTTT.

This clone was counted a single time. V usage is TRBV6-1 and J usage is TRBJ1-5; no firm D call. CDR1 is MNHNS and CDR2 is SASEGT in the germline V gene. CDR3 length: 15 amino acids. Trimming took off 2 bases at V and 0 bases at J, with 8 bases between the two ends. In nucleotides, the CDR3 is TGTGCCAGCAGTGAAAACAGTAATAGCAATCAGCCCCAGCATTTT. It yields the protein CASSENSNSNQPQHF.

V usage is TRBV6-5 and J usage is TRBJ2-7; a possible D gene is TRBD1 (6 bases). The V gene lost 7 bases and the J gene lost 2 bases, with 12 bases spanning the gap. The germline CDR1 and CDR2 sequences are MNHEY and SVGAGI. The CDR3 length is 13 residues. The CDR3 DNA follows: TGTGCCAGCAAAGGGCAGGGGACCTACGAGCAGTACTTC. Its translation: CASKGQGTYEQYF.

V gene TRBV10-2 combines with J gene TRBJ2-3; a possible D gene is TRBD1 (6 bases). The germline V gene has CDR1 WSHSY and CDR2 SAAADI. The CDR3 has 14 residues. Between the trimmed V and J ends, which lost 3 bases and 3 bases, there was a span of 10 bases. The CDR3 loop reads CASSDHRVTDTQYF. The CDR3 nucleotides read TGCGCCAGCAGTGACCACAGGGTAACAGATACGCAGTATTTT.

The genes are TRBV18 and TRBJ2-2; 11 bases match TRBD2. The V and J ends lost 4 bases and 3 bases, in that order; junction bases with no gene match: 1. This CDR3 spans 15 amino acids. From germline, CDR1 is KGHSH and CDR2 LQKENI. DNA for the CDR3: TGTGCCAGCTCACGGGGACTAGCGGACACCGGGGAGCTGTTTTTT. Protein: CASSRGLADTGELFF.